This record covers a single TCR beta chain. Antigen: not known. PCR involved 60 Vbeta and 13 Jbeta primers. In the study's own analysis: Per a later analysis, the number of unique TCR beta chains was some 82 million, of which about 10 million were shared. Method: immunoSEQ multiplex PCR; TCRdb's copy keeps in-frame clones and lacks some. The D gene and trimming were derived from the DNA, and the V and J assignments and clone size from that table. The sample yields tens of thousands of clones, roughly 77% seen once. The CDR3 is made up of 16 amino acids. Looked up from germline, CDR1 is SGHTA and CDR2 is FQGNSA. V lost 5 bases to trimming and J lost 0 bases, with 13 bases between them. This entry comes from a study of cytomegalovirus exposure and HLA in healthy donors. Points from the study as a whole: A later analysis linked a missense variant in DCLRE1C to the trimming of TCR beta V and J genes. Excluded: some indistinguishable V segments such as TRBV6-2 and TRBV6-3. It is likely that the observed cluster of highly shared sequence variants was a sequencing artifact.

This receptor was obtained from a man aged 35 to 55 in good health and CMV-seronegative. Sequencing was done on a sample of PBMCs. The chain recombines TRBV7-2 with TRBJ2-2; the D is unclear. CDR3 residues: CASSQAVSANTGELFF. CDR3 in DNA: TGTGCCAGCAGCCAAGCAGTCAGCGCGAACACCGGGGAGCTGTTTTTT.